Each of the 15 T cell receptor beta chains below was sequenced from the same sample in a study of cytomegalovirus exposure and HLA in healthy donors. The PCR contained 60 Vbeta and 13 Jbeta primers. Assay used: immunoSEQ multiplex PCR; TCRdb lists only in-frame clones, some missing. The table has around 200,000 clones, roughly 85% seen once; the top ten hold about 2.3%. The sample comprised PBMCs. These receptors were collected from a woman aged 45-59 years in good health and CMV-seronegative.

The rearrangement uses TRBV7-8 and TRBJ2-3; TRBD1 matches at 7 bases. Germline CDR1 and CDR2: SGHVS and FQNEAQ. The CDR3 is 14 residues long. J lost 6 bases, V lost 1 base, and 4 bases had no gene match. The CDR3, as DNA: TGTGCCAGCAGCTTAGACAGGGGCCTGGATACGCAGTATTTT. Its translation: CASSLDRGLDTQYF.

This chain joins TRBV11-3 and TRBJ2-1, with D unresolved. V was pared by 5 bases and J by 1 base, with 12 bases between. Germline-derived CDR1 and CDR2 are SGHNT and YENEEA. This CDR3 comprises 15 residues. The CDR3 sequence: CASSPTRLSYNEQFF. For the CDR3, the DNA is TGTGCCAGCAGCCCGACTCGTCTATCCTACAATGAGCAGTTCTTC.

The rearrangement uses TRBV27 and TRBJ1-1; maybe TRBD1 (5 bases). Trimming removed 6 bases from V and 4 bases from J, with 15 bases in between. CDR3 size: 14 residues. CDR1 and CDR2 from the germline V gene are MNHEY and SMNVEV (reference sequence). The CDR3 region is CASSLRRGPTEAFF. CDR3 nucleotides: TGTGCCAGCAGCCTAAGGCGGGGACCCACTGAAGCTTTCTTT.

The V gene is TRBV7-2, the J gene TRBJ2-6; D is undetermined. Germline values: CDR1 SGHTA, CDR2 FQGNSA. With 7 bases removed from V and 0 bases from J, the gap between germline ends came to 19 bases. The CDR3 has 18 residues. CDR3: CASTNTGFLSSGANVLTF. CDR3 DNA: TGTGCCAGCACCAATACCGGGTTCCTTAGCTCTGGGGCCAACGTCCTGACTTTC. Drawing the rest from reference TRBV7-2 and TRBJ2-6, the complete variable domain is GAGVSQSPSNKVTEKGKDVELRCDPISGHTALYWYRQSLGQGLEFLIYFQGNSAPDKSGLPSDRFSAERTGGSVSTLTIQRTQQEDSAVYLCASTNTGFLSSGANVLTFGAGSRLTVL.

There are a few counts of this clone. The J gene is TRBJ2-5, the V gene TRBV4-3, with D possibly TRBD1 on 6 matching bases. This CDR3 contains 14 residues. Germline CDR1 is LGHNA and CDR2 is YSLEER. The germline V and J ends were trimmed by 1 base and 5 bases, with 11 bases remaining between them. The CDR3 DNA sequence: TGCGCCAGCAGCCAAGCACAGGGAACGGAGACCCAGTACTTC. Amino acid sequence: CASSQAQGTETQYF.

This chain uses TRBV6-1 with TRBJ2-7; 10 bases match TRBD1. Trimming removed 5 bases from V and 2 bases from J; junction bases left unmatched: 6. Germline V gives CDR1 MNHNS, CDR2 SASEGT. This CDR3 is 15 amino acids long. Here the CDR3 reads CASSTSGTGAYEQYF. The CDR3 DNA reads TGTGCCAGCAGTACCTCCGGGACAGGGGCCTACGAGCAGTACTTC.

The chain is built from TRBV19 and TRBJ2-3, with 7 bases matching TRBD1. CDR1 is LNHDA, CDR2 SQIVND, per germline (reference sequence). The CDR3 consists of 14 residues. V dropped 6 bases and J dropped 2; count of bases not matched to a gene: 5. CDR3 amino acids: CASRWGQHTDTQYF. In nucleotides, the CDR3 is TGTGCCAGTAGGTGGGGACAGCACACAGATACGCAGTATTTT.

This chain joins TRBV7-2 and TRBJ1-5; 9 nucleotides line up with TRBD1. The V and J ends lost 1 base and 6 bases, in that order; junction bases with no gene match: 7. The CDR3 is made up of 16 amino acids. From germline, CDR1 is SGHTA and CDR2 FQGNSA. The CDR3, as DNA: TGTGCCAGCAGCTTAGGCGGACAGGGGTTGATTCAGCCCCAGCATTTT. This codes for CASSLGGQGLIQPQHF.

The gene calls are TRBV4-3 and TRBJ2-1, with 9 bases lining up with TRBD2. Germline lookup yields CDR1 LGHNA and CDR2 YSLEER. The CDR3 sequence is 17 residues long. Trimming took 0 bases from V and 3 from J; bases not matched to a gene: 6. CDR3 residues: CASSQDRGLAGYNEQFF. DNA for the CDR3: TGCGCCAGCAGCCAAGATCGGGGACTAGCTGGCTACAATGAGCAGTTCTTC.

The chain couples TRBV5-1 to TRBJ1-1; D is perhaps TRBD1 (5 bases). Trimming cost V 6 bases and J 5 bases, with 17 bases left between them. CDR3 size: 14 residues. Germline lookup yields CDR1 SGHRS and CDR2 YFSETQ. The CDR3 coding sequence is TGCGCCAGCACCCTGGGGCGCAGGGATACTGAAGCTTTCTTT. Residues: CASTLGRRDTEAFF. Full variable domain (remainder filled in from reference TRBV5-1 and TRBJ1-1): KAGVTQTPRYLIKTRGQQVTLSCSPISGHRSVSWYQQTPGQGLQFLFEYFSETQRNKGNFPGRFSGRQFSNSRSEMNVSTLELGDSALYLCASTLGRRDTEAFFGQGTRLTVV.

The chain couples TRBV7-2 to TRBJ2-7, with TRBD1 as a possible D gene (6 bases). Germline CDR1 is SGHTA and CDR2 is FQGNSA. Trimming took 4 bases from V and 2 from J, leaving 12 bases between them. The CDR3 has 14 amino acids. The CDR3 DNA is TGTGCCAGCAGCTCTGGACAGCCCCCCTACGAGCAGTACTTC. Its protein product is CASSSGQPPYEQYF.

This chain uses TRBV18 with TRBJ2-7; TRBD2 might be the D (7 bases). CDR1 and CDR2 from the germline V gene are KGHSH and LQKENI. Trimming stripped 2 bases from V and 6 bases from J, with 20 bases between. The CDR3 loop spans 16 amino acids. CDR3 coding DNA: TGTGCCAGCTCACCAACCTCGGGGGGCGGTTACTCCGAGCAGTACTTC. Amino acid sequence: CASSPTSGGGYSEQYF. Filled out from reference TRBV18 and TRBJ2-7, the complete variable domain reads NAGVMQNPRHLVRRRGQEARLRCSPMKGHSHVYWYRQLPEEGLKFMVYLQKENIIDESGMPKERFSAEFPKEGPSILRIQQVVRGDSAAYFCASSPTSGGGYSEQYFGPGTRLTVT.

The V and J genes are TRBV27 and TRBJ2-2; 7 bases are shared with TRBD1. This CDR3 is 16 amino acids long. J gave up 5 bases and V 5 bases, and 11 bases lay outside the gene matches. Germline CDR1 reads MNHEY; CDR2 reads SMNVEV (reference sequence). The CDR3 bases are TGTGCCAGCAGTGCCGATCCGGGACAGAGGACCGGGGAGCTGTTTTTT. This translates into CASSADPGQRTGELFF.

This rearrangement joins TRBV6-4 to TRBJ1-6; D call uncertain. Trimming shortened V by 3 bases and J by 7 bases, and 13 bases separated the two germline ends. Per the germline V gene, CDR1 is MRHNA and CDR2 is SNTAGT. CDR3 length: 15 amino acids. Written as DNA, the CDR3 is TGTGCCAGCAGTGAACGTGGAGGGTTCAATTCACCCCTCCACTTT. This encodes CASSERGGFNSPLHF.

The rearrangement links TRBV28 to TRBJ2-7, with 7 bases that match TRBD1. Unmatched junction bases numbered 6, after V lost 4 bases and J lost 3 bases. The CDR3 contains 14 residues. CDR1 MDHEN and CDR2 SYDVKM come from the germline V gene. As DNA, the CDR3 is TGTGCCAGCAGTTACAGGGGCCCCAGCTACGAGCAGTACTTC. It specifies CASSYRGPSYEQYF.